This T cell receptor beta chain is drawn from a study of cytomegalovirus exposure and HLA in healthy donors. Findings and caveats of the study: The listing of roughly 160 TCR beta chains classed them as cytomegalovirus-associated. Reports indicated that the classifier achieved high specificity and sensitivity in diagnosing cytomegalovirus status. Sequence variants that were highly shared formed a cluster that was likely a sequencing artifact.

Although they were nominally healthy when sampled, donors likely had unrecorded immune exposures. The primer mix had 60 Vbeta and 13 Jbeta primers. Profiling relied on immunoSEQ multiplex PCR, and the TCRdb table lists in-frame clones only, not all of them. The data show 110,000 or so clones, approximately 75% seen once. In the case of this clone: Its specificity is not known.

The trim removed 4 bases at V and 4 bases at J, leaving 7 bases unmatched. The V gene's germline CDR1 is SGDLS and CDR2 YYNGEE. This CDR3 is built from 16 residues. The sequenced sample was PBMCs. This clonotype was obtained from a man between 35 and 55 years old in good health and CMV-seronegative. This chain connects TRBV9 to TRBJ1-3; 11 nucleotides align to TRBD1. The chain's CDR3 is CASSIGTGGAGNTIYF. For the CDR3, the DNA is TGTGCCAGCAGCATCGGGACAGGGGGAGCCGGAAACACCATATATTTT.